The rows below give T cell receptor beta chains drawn from one sample of a study of T-cell reconstitution after alpha-beta-depleted transplantation in children. Using its own MiXCR run on the PCR reads, TCRdb lists one record per CDR3 protein. The table lists hundreds of thousands of distinct CDR3 sequences, 16% of them singletons. The specimen comprised PBMCs from the stem cell graft donor, sampled from the stem cell graft. The receptor set was obtained from a human donor who donated a stem cell graft to a child with acute myeloid leukemia. The CDR3 runs from the conserved cysteine through the conserved F or W. The D gene is left open where the match is weak. Size tells how often a clone was seen (once, few, many) or the class of an expanded clone, and some rows leave it out.

j_gene	d_gene	v_gene	abundance	CDR3nt	CDR3aa
TRBJ1-3	-	TRBV20-1	many	TGCAGTGCTAGCCCGGGGGGGTATGGAAACACCATATATTTT	CSASPGGYGNTIYF
TRBJ2-1	-	TRBV21-1	few	TGTGCCAGCAGCGGGCCATTGGCTGGAAATGAGCAGTTCTTC	CASSGPLAGNEQFF
TRBJ1-3	-	TRBV20-1	many	TGCAGTGCTAGAGATACGTCACCTCCTGGAAACACCATATATTTT	CSARDTSPPGNTIYF
TRBJ2-2	-	TRBV7-9	-	TGTGCCAGCAGCTTAGCAGGGCGAAACACCGGGGAGCTGTTTTTT	CASSLAGRNTGELFF
TRBJ1-2	-	TRBV7-8	many	TGTGCCAGCAGCCCGGACGTGGTTCGGTATGGCTACACCTTC	CASSPDVVRYGYTF
TRBJ2-2	TRBD2	TRBV11-2	-	TGTGCCAGCAGCCCCAGGACTAGCGGGGTCCAAACCACGAACACCGGGGAGCTGTTTTTT	CASSPRTSGVQTTNTGELFF
TRBJ2-6	TRBD2	TRBV7-2	many	TGTGCCAGCAGCTTAAGGGGAGGGACTGGGGCCAACGTCCTGACTTTC	CASSLRGGTGANVLTF
TRBJ2-5	TRBD2	TRBV6-5	many	TGTGCCAGCAGTTACGCCCCTGAAGCGGGGGTCGTGTACTTC	CASSYAPEAGVVYF
TRBJ2-5	TRBD1	TRBV20-1	many	TGCAGTGCTAGAGATGTTGGGACAGGGGGTGGAAAGACCCAGTACTTC	CSARDVGTGGGKTQYF
TRBJ1-5	TRBD1	TRBV7-8	-	TGTGCCAGCAGCTACCGGACAGGGGAACAGCCCCAGCATTTT	CASSYRTGEQPQHF
TRBJ1-1	TRBD1	TRBV4-3	-	TGCGCCAGCAGCCAAGAAAGAGGGACAGGGGGCTTCGGTGAAGCTTTCTTT	CASSQERGTGGFGEAFF
TRBJ2-7	-	TRBV20-1	many	TGCAGTGCTAGGGTCACCTACGAGCAGTACTTC	CSARVTYEQYF
TRBJ2-7	TRBD1	TRBV7-2	few	TGTGCCAGCAGAAAAGACAGGGGCTACTCCTACGAGCAGTACTTC	CASRKDRGYSYEQYF
TRBJ1-5	-	TRBV28	-	TGTGCCAGCGGGGGGGAGTGGGGGCCCCAGCATTTT	CASGGEWGPQHF
TRBJ2-1	TRBD2	TRBV20-1	-	TGCTGTGCTAGGACTTTAGCGGGGGGAGGTGGTGAGCAGTTCTTC	CCARTLAGGGGEQFF
TRBJ1-6	-	TRBV28	-	TGTGCCAGCAGTTTCTCCGAAAATTCACCCCTCCACTTT	CASSFSENSPLHF
TRBJ1-1	-	TRBV5-1	-	TGCGCCAGCAGCTCGGGATCGGCTGAAGCTTTCTTT	CASSSGSAEAFF
TRBJ2-1	TRBD1	TRBV6-5	few	TGTGCCAGCAGTTCCCCAGGGGGCCTCTCCTACAATGAGCAGTTCTTC	CASSSPGGLSYNEQFF
TRBJ1-3	-	TRBV21-1	-	TGTGCCAGCAGCAAATTATCCCACGACTCTGGAAACACCATATATTTT	CASSKLSHDSGNTIYF
TRBJ2-5	TRBD2	TRBV28	few	TGTGCCAGCTCTACCATTGGGCTCCGACTAGCGGGGGCAGAAGAGACCCAGTACTTC	CASSTIGLRLAGAEETQYF
TRBJ2-1	TRBD2	TRBV7-8	-	TGTGCCAGCAGCTTAAATGGACTAGCGGCTTACAATGAGCAGTTCTTC	CASSLNGLAAYNEQFF
TRBJ1-1	-	TRBV5-1	few	TGCGCCAGCAGCTTGGCCGGGCGAACCTTTTCGAACACTGAAGCTTTCTTT	CASSLAGRTFSNTEAFF
TRBJ2-2	-	TRBV20-1	-	TGCAGTGCTAGAGGCCTCTGGGGGGCGGACACCGGGGAGCTGTTTTTT	CSARGLWGADTGELFF
TRBJ1-5	TRBD1	TRBV20-1	many	TGCAGTGCTAGAGGACAGGGATTTTATAGCAATCAGCCCCAGCATTTT	CSARGQGFYSNQPQHF
TRBJ1-5	-	TRBV20-1	many	TGCAGTGCCTCGGGTGGCCAACAGGATAGCAATCAGCCCCAGCATTTT	CSASGGQQDSNQPQHF
TRBJ2-3	-	TRBV25-1	many	TGTGCCAGCAGTGGCCCAGGGTCAGATACGCAGTATTTT	CASSGPGSDTQYF
TRBJ1-1	-	TRBV7-2	many	TGTGCCAGCAGCCCACAGGTGTACACTGAAGCTTTCTTT	CASSPQVYTEAFF
TRBJ1-1	-	TRBV15	many	TGTGCCACCAGCAGGGCCCCAGGGACTGAAGCTTTCTTT	CATSRAPGTEAFF
TRBJ1-4	-	TRBV27	-	TGTGCCAGCAGTTCGTCAGGCGGGGAAAAACTGTTTTTT	CASSSSGGEKLFF
TRBJ1-5	TRBD1	TRBV5-1	few	TGCGCCAGCAGCCCGACAGGGACATCCAATCAGCCCCAGCATTTT	CASSPTGTSNQPQHF
TRBJ1-5	-	TRBV12-3/TRBV12-4	many	TGTGCCAGCAGCTTAAAAGGGAGCAATCAGCCCCAGCATTTT	CASSLKGSNQPQHF
TRBJ2-5	TRBD1	TRBV7-2	many	TGTGCCAGCAGCCTCGACAGGGATCAAGAGACCCAGTACTTC	CASSLDRDQETQYF
TRBJ1-1	TRBD1	TRBV20-1	many	TGCAGTGCTAGGTTTCAGGGGGCGAACACTGAAGCTTTCTTT	CSARFQGANTEAFF
TRBJ2-2	-	TRBV20-1	-	TGCAGTGCTAGAGATTTTTATGGGCAGCAGAACACCGGGGAGCTGTTTTTT	CSARDFYGQQNTGELFF
TRBJ1-5	-	TRBV7-2	-	TGTGCCAGCGCGTGGGGGGCCCCGGGTAGCAATCAGCCCCAGCATTTT	CASAWGAPGSNQPQHF
TRBJ1-1	-	TRBV6-5	many	TGTGCCAGCAGTTACTCAAGGGTCAGGGAAGCTTTCTTT	CASSYSRVREAFF
TRBJ2-7	TRBD1	TRBV7-9	-	TGTGCCAGCAGCTTGAAGGACAGGGGGTACGAGCAGTACTTC	CASSLKDRGYEQYF
TRBJ2-4	-	TRBV28	-	TGTGCCAGCAGTTTGGGGTCTTACGGGGGGCAAAACATTCAGTACTTC	CASSLGSYGGQNIQYF
TRBJ2-3	TRBD2	TRBV7-6	once	TGTGCCAGCAGCCGCGTTAGCGGGTCATGGGATACGCAGTGTTTT	CASSRVSGSWDTQCF
TRBJ2-3	-	TRBV27	many	TGTGCCAGCAGTTTCCTAGGGAAGGTCGATACGCAGTATTTT	CASSFLGKVDTQYF
TRBJ2-5	-	TRBV11-2	few	TGTGCCAGCAGCTTTCGGCCGACTGCAGTATGGCAAAGAGAGACCCAGTACTTC	CASSFRPTAVWQRETQYF
TRBJ2-6	-	TRBV20-1	few	TGCAGTGCCCAGCGAGGGTCCCCTGGGGCCAACGTCCTGACTTTC	CSAQRGSPGANVLTF
TRBJ1-4	-	TRBV6-5	many	TGTGCCAGCAGTTCTCGGTTGTGGGAAAAACTGTTTTTT	CASSSRLWEKLFF
TRBJ2-7	TRBD1	TRBV6-1	many	TGTGCCAGCACCGAACCAGGGGGCCATCGATCATACGAGCAGTACTTC	CASTEPGGHRSYEQYF
TRBJ2-1	TRBD2	TRBV20-1	many	TGCAGTGCTAGAGTTTCTGAAGGTGTCGGGGGGGCTTGGAATGAGCAGTTCTTC	CSARVSEGVGGAWNEQFF